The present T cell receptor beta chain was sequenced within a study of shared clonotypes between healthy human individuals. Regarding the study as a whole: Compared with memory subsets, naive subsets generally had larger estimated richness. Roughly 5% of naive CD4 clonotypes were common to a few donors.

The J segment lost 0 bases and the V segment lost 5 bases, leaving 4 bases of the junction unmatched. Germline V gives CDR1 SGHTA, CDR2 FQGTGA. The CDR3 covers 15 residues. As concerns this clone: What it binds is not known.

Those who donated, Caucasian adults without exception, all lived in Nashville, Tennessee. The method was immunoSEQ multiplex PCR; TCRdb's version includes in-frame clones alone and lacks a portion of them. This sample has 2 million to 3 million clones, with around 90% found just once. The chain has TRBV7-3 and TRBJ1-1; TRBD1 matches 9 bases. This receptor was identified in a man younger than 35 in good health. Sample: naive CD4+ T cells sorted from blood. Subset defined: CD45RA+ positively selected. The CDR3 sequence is CASSPGTGMNTEAFF. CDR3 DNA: TGTGCCAGCAGCCCAGGGACAGGGATGAACACTGAAGCTTTCTTT. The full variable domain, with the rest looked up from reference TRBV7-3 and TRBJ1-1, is GAGVSQTPSNKVTEKGKYVELRCDPISGHTALYWYRQSLGQGPEFLIYFQGTGAADDSGLPNDRFFAVRPEGSVSTLKIQRTERGDSAVYLCASSPGTGMNTEAFFGQGTRLTVV.